This T cell receptor beta chain was captured in a study of shared clonotypes between healthy human individuals. The method was immunoSEQ multiplex PCR; TCRdb's version includes in-frame clones alone and lacks a portion of them. The table records about 680,000 clones, less than 80% of them present only once. This CDR3 has 16 residues. V trimming: 3 bases; J trimming: 4 bases; junction bases outside the gene matches: 8. CDR1 is LNHDA and CDR2 is SQIVND in the germline V gene (reference sequence). V is TRBV19 and J is TRBJ2-3, with TRBD2 identical over 9 bases. The sequence came from a woman under 40 in good health. Input material: memory CD4+ T cells sorted from blood. Sample subset: CD45RA-negative fraction. The CDR3 DNA sequence: TGTGCCAGTAGTATCCATCGGCCTAGCGGGGCAGATACGCAGTATTTT. This sequence encodes CASSIHRPSGADTQYF. Full variable domain (missing parts from reference TRBV19 and TRBJ2-3): DGGITQSPKYLFRKEGQNVTLSCEQNLNHDAMYWYRQDPGQGLRLIYYSQIVNDFQKGDIAEGYSVSREKKESFPLTVTSAQKNPTAFYLCASSIHRPSGADTQYFGPGTRLTVL.